The clone carrying this T cell receptor beta chain was counted at least ten times. Its antigen is as yet unknown. Germline-derived CDR1 and CDR2 are SGHTA and FQGNSA. Between the trimmed V and J ends, which lost 5 bases and 5 bases, there was a span of 7 bases. The CDR3 runs to 13 residues. The data were taken from a study of identical twins. Broader study findings: There was an excess of low generation probability in the out-of-frame alpha sequences that twins shared.

TCRdb processed the 5' RACE reads anew with MiXCR; each CDR3 protein has one entry. The table has some 500,000 distinct CDR3 sequences, around 9.6% seen once. The same sample was also studied in work on yellow fever vaccine responses in identical twins.

Sequenced input: PBMCs. J is TRBJ1-6 and V is TRBV7-2; D gene uncertain. The source is a young woman in good health. CDR3 loop: CASSTPHNSPLHF. Written as DNA, the CDR3 is TGTGCCAGCAGCACCCCTCATAATTCACCCCTCCACTTT.